The rows below give T cell receptor beta chains drawn from one sample of a study of blood T cell repertoires in COVID-19. Sequencing used immunoSEQ multiplex PCR; TCRdb keeps in-frame clones, though not all of them. In the table there are roughly 250,000 clones, around 85% of which are singletons. Sequenced input: peripheral blood. The receptors here all came from a woman aged 35 to 49 with active or convalescent COVID-19. CDR3s include the opening cysteine and the closing phenylalanine or tryptophan. Each record gives: V gene, D gene, clone size, J gene, CDR3 DNA, CDR3 protein. D genes are given only for firm matches. Not every row has a clone size; where given, it reads once, few, many or a size class.

TRBV28,-,-,TRBJ2-7,TGTGCCAGCAGTTCCCTGACAGACTACGAGCAGTACTTC,CASSSLTDYEQYF
TRBV6-5,TRBD1,-,TRBJ1-5,TGTGCCAGCATTCTACAGGGGAATAGCAATCAGCCCCAGCATTTT,CASILQGNSNQPQHF
TRBV30,TRBD1,-,TRBJ1-6,TGTGCCTGGAGTGTACCAGGACAGGTTTATTCACCCCTCCACTTT,CAWSVPGQVYSPLHF
TRBV5-5,-,-,TRBJ1-3,TGTGCCAGCAGCTTGTGGTACAGGGCTGGAAACACCATATATTTT,CASSLWYRAGNTIYF
TRBV11-3,TRBD1,-,TRBJ2-3,TGTGCCAGCAGCCTGGGACAGGGGACCGGAGATACGCAGTATTTT,CASSLGQGTGDTQYF
TRBV5-5,TRBD2,-,TRBJ2-5,TGTGCCAGCAGCTTGGCCCAGATAGCGGGGGGGCAGGGGACCCAGTACTTC,CASSLAQIAGGQGTQYF
TRBV27,-,-,TRBJ1-4,TGTGCCAGCAGTTTATGGGGGGAAGCTAATGAAAAACTGTTTTTT,CASSLWGEANEKLFF
TRBV29-1,-,few,TRBJ1-3,TGCAGCGTTGCCCAGGGGAATGGAAACACCATATATTTT,CSVAQGNGNTIYF
TRBV5-5,-,-,TRBJ2-2,TGTGCCAGCAGCTACGATGTGGGCTTATACACCGGGGAGCTGTTTTTT,CASSYDVGLYTGELFF
TRBV3-1/TRBV3-2,-,-,TRBJ2-5,TGTGCCAGCAGCCAAGATGGGGCTCTGGTAGAGACCCAGTACTTC,CASSQDGALVETQYF
TRBV28,-,once,TRBJ1-3,TGTGCCAGCGCCCTAGGTAACTCTGGAAACACCATATATTTT,CASALGNSGNTIYF
TRBV7-2,TRBD1,-,TRBJ1-6,TGTGCCAGCAGCTTAGCTTTGACAGGGGGCTCACCCCTCCACTTT,CASSLALTGGSPLHF
TRBV2,-,-,TRBJ1-2,TGTGCCACAGGAGGGAGTCACTATGGCTACACCTTC,CATGGSHYGYTF
TRBV5-1,TRBD1,few,TRBJ1-2,TGCGCCAGCAGCCTCGGGACAGGGGAGGATGGCTACACCTTC,CASSLGTGEDGYTF
TRBV4-1,-,-,TRBJ1-3,TGCGCCAGCAGCCAAGATTCGGGGTTTAGAAACACCATATATTTT,CASSQDSGFRNTIYF
TRBV7-3,-,-,TRBJ1-6,TGTGCCAGCAGCTTAACCCCTCCGGGAAATAATTCACCCCTCCACTTT,CASSLTPPGNNSPLHF
TRBV5-4,-,-,TRBJ1-3,TGTGCCAGCAGCTTGGGGGACATTGGCGGAAACACCATATATTTT,CASSLGDIGGNTIYF
TRBV29-1,TRBD1,many,TRBJ1-2,TGCAGCGTGGACCGCCCTTACAGGGGAAACTATGGCTACACCTTC,CSVDRPYRGNYGYTF
TRBV29-1,TRBD1,-,TRBJ1-3,TGCAGCGTGGCCGGGACAGGGAGCTTAACTACTGGAAACACCATATATTTT,CSVAGTGSLTTGNTIYF
TRBV5-1,-,-,TRBJ2-6,TGCGCCAGCAGCTTGGACAGTATTTTCTCTGGGGCCAACGTCCTGACTTTC,CASSLDSIFSGANVLTF
TRBV9,TRBD2,-,TRBJ2-3,TGTGCCAGCAGCACGGGACTAGCGGGGGGTGTCACAGATACGCAGTATTTT,CASSTGLAGGVTDTQYF
TRBV28,-,-,TRBJ2-4,TGTGCCAGCAGTCCGACAGGTCTTGTAGCCAAAAACATTCAGTACTTC,CASSPTGLVAKNIQYF
TRBV5-1,-,-,TRBJ2-7,TGCGCCAGCAGCTACAGAGATGTCTCCGGCGAGCAGTACTTC,CASSYRDVSGEQYF
TRBV24-1,-,-,TRBJ1-1,TGTGCCACCAGTGGAGAGAGCGGCACTGAAGCTTTCTTT,CATSGESGTEAFF
TRBV28,TRBD2,-,TRBJ2-1,TGTGCCAGCATAGAAACCCCCGGGACTAGCGAGACTTTCTCCTACAATGAGCAGTTCTTC,CASIETPGTSETFSYNEQFF
TRBV9,-,-,TRBJ1-1,TGTGCCAGCAGCGAACGGGTCACGAACACTGAAGCTTTCTTT,CASSERVTNTEAFF
TRBV14,TRBD2,-,TRBJ2-3,TGTGCCAGCAGCCCGAGCGGGGGGCGTGGGAATACGCAGTATTTT,CASSPSGGRGNTQYF
TRBV27,-,-,TRBJ1-2,TGTGCCAGCAGGGCACAGGGTTATGGCTATGGCTACACCTTC,CASRAQGYGYGYTF
TRBV12-3/TRBV12-4,TRBD1,-,TRBJ2-7,TGTGCCAGCAGCTCCGGACAGGGCCACGAGCAGTACTTC,CASSSGQGHEQYF
TRBV7-3,-,-,TRBJ1-1,TGTGCCAGCAGCTTACGGCTGGGGGAGGCCACTGAAGCTTTCTTT,CASSLRLGEATEAFF
TRBV14,-,-,TRBJ1-1,TGTGCCAGCGCCCGGGACTCTGGGATGAACACTGAAGCTTTCTTT,CASARDSGMNTEAFF
TRBV11-1,TRBD1,-,TRBJ1-4,TGTGCCAGCAGCGCGGGACAGGGGAACGGTAATGAAAAACTGTTTTTT,CASSAGQGNGNEKLFF
TRBV3-1/TRBV3-2,-,-,TRBJ1-5,TGTGCCAGCAGCCACGGGAATAGCAATCAGCCCCAGCATTTT,CASSHGNSNQPQHF
TRBV3-1/TRBV3-2,-,-,TRBJ2-2,TGTGCCAGCAGCCAAATAGCGGCGAACACCGGGGAGCTGTTTTTT,CASSQIAANTGELFF
TRBV24-1,-,-,TRBJ1-2,TGTGCCACCAGTGAGGGCAGTAACTATGGCTACACCTTC,CATSEGSNYGYTF
TRBV9,TRBD1,-,TRBJ1-6,TGTGCCAGCAGCCCCAGGACAGGGGACGCTAATTCACCCCTCCACTTT,CASSPRTGDANSPLHF
TRBV7-3,-,-,TRBJ2-2,TGTGCCAGCAGCTTGGAGGTCGGGGAGCTGTTTTTT,CASSLEVGELFF
TRBV5-1,-,few,TRBJ1-4,TGCGCCAGCAGAGTGGGCGAAGCTAATGAAAAACTGTTTTTT,CASRVGEANEKLFF
TRBV18,TRBD1,-,TRBJ1-2,TGTGCCAGCTCACCAACCGGGACAGAAAGCTATGGCTACACCTTC,CASSPTGTESYGYTF
TRBV6-5,-,-,TRBJ1-2,TGTGCCAGCAGTCCCGCCGGGGTTGACTATGGCTACACCTTC,CASSPAGVDYGYTF
TRBV5-1,TRBD1,many,TRBJ1-6,TGCGCCAGCAGCTTGGGTGGACAGGGGAATAATTCACCCCTCCACTTT,CASSLGGQGNNSPLHF
TRBV7-2,TRBD1,-,TRBJ1-6,TGTGCCAGCAGCTTAGGCGGGACAGGGGCCATCCGGACCTCACCCCTCCACTTT,CASSLGGTGAIRTSPLHF
TRBV4-1,-,-,TRBJ2-6,TGCGCCAGCAGTTTCCTACTAGGCCCTGGGGCCAACGTCCTGACTTTC,CASSFLLGPGANVLTF
TRBV11-2,TRBD1,once,TRBJ1-1,TGTGCCAGCAGCGGACGGACAGGGGGGAACACTGAAGCTTTCTTT,CASSGRTGGNTEAFF
TRBV14,TRBD1,-,TRBJ2-2,TGTGCCAGCAGCATACAGGGGTTTTACACCGGGGAGCTGTTTTTT,CASSIQGFYTGELFF
TRBV9,TRBD1,-,TRBJ1-1,TGTGCCAGCAGCTTACTTCCAGGGGGCCCAGGCACTGAAGCTTTCTTT,CASSLLPGGPGTEAFF
TRBV30,-,-,TRBJ2-7,TGTGCCTGGGGCCGGGGGGCGAAAGAGCAGTACTTC,CAWGRGAKEQYF
TRBV7-9,-,-,TRBJ2-1,TGTGCCGTGGAGACAGAGTACTACAATGAGCAGTTCTTC,CAVETEYYNEQFF
TRBV14,-,-,TRBJ1-2,TGTGCCAGCAGCCCCTCCTGGGGGGGGACCTATGGCTACACCTTC,CASSPSWGGTYGYTF
TRBV5-4,TRBD2,-,TRBJ2-5,TGTGCCAGCAGCCCCGGGACGGGGAGGGCAATTTCGGAGACCCAGTACTTC,CASSPGTGRAISETQYF
TRBV10-2,TRBD1,-,TRBJ2-2,TGCGCCAGCAGTGTTACAGGGGATTATGTCGGGGAGCTGTTTTTT,CASSVTGDYVGELFF
TRBV28,-,-,TRBJ2-1,TGTGCCAGCCTCCATGGGAGCCGCTGGGAGCAGTTCTTC,CASLHGSRWEQFF
TRBV5-5,TRBD1,once,TRBJ1-2,TGTGCCAGCAGCTTGCAGGGGGCGCATGGCTACACCTTC,CASSLQGAHGYTF
TRBV2,TRBD2,few,TRBJ2-5,TGTGCCAGCAGTGAGCGGCCAGCGGGGGGGCGGGAGACCCAGTACTTC,CASSERPAGGRETQYF
TRBV19,-,-,TRBJ1-2,TGTGCCAGTAGTATAGGCGGCTTCTATGGCTACACCTTC,CASSIGGFYGYTF
TRBV6-5,-,-,TRBJ1-1,TGTGCCAGCAGTCGACGTGGGGCGGGGGACACTGAAGCTTTCTTT,CASSRRGAGDTEAFF
TRBV9,TRBD1,-,TRBJ2-7,TGTGCCAGCAGTAAAACACAGGGGGCTCCCTCCTACGAGCAGTACTTC,CASSKTQGAPSYEQYF
TRBV5-6,-,-,TRBJ2-5,TGTGCCAGCAGCTTGGCCCCGCAGGGGAGTCAAGAGACCCAGTACTTC,CASSLAPQGSQETQYF
TRBV29-1,TRBD1,-,TRBJ1-1,TGCAGCGTCGGAACAGGGGGGAACACTGAAGCTTTCTTT,CSVGTGGNTEAFF